The source of this TCR beta chain is a study of cytomegalovirus exposure and HLA in healthy donors. Separate from the roughly 670-subject first cohort, the approximately 120-subject validation cohort was the one that the donors belonged to. TCRdb's copy holds only in-frame clones and misses some; the assay was immunoSEQ multiplex PCR. The sample has 150,000 to 250,000 clones, 65% to 90% seen once. Findings and caveats of the study: Among TCR beta chains, those listed as cytomegalovirus-associated numbered over 150. Diagnosis of cytomegalovirus status made by the classifier reportedly showed high specificity and sensitivity. Subsequent analysis of the roughly 120 validation repertoires found a tendency for first-cohort TCR clusters to co-occur.

Regarding this clone: The antigen remains unidentified.

Looked up from germline, CDR1 is GTSNPN and CDR2 is SVGIG (reference sequence). This CDR3 has 15 amino acids. V lost 0 bases and J lost 2, with 14 bases in between. This sequence joins TRBV30 and TRBJ2-7; D ambiguous. The TCR was taken from a woman aged 25 to 45 in good health and CMV-seropositive. The sequencing input was PBMCs. The chain's CDR3 is CAWSVRGDWAYEQYF. In DNA form, the CDR3 reads TGTGCCTGGAGTGTACGAGGAGACTGGGCCTACGAGCAGTACTTC.